This TCR beta chain was captured by sequencing in a study of blood T cell repertoires in COVID-19. Repertoires were generated with immunoSEQ multiplex PCR, while TCRdb's copy carries only in-frame clones and drops some. The sample carries approximately 260,000 clones, around four fifths recorded once. CDR1 and CDR2 from the germline V gene are MNHEY and SVGAGI. The CDR3 has 15 residues. V was shortened by 6 bases and J by 0 bases, with 11 bases between the two germline ends. Participants' own reports of clinical history determined their cohort assignment. J is TRBJ2-2 and V is TRBV6-5, with unresolved D. The receptor's source is a man aged 25-45 years with acute COVID-19. The sequencing input was PBMCs or T cells enriched from blood (not recorded which). This CDR3 is CASRVDNANTGELFF. CDR3 bases: TGTGCCAGCAGGGTAGACAACGCGAACACCGGGGAGCTGTTTTTT.